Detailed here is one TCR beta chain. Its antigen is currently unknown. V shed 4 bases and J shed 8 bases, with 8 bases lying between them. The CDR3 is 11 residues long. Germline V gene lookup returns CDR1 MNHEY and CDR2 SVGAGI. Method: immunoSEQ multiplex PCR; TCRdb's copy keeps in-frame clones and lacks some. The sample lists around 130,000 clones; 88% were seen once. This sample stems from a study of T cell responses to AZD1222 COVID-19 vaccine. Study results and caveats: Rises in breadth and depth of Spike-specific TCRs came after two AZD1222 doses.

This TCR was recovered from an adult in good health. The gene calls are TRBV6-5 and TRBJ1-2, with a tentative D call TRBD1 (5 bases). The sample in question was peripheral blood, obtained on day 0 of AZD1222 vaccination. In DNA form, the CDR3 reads TGTGCCAGCAGTTCGAGGGGAGGCTACACCTTC. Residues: CASSSRGGYTF.